Below, 7 T cell receptor beta chains from the same sample are listed, as sequenced in a study of T cell responses to AZD1222 COVID-19 vaccine (dated by TCRdb to the early 2020s). Sample time point, as interpreted from the label and publication: about 28 days (+/-7) after the second vaccine dose. The protocol used for the library was the immunoSEQ multiplex PCR assay. TCRdb mirrors the immuneACCESS table, restricted to in-frame sequences. Some clones are absent from its copies; in checked studies, under half trace to an unresolved V gene, and the reason for the others is unknown. The sample has about 78,000 clones on record, roughly nine tenths of them singletons. Jointly, the top ten make up over 3% of the sample. The sample here was peripheral blood, taken 28 days after the second AZD1222 dose. These receptors originate from an adult who received the AZD1222 COVID-19 vaccine.

The chain combines TRBV19 with TRBJ1-3; D call uncertain. Trimming removed 5 bases at V and 0 bases at J, with 2 bases between. The germline CDR1 and CDR2 sequences are LNHDA and SQIVND (reference sequence). CDR3 size: 12 residues. CDR3 DNA: TGTGCCAGTAGTCCCTCTGGAAACACCATATATTTT. This codes for CASSPSGNTIYF.

This sequence joins TRBV6-5 and TRBJ1-5; D is possibly TRBD1 (6 bases). This CDR3 is built from 13 residues. Trimming shortened V by 6 bases and J by 4 bases, and 10 bases separated the two germline ends. Per the germline V gene, CDR1 is MNHEY and CDR2 is SVGAGI. The CDR3 coding sequence is TGTGCCAGCAGCCGGACAGAGAATCAGCCCCAGCATTTT. Translating it yields CASSRTENQPQHF.

V usage is TRBV29-1 and J usage is TRBJ2-1; no clear D gene. The V gene lost 2 bases and the J gene lost 8 bases, with 19 bases spanning the gap. Germline CDR1 is SQVTM and CDR2 is ANQGSEA. The CDR3 contains 15 residues. Here the CDR3 reads CSVETVGGYGDEQFF. DNA for the CDR3: TGCAGCGTTGAAACAGTAGGCGGCTATGGCGATGAGCAGTTCTTC.

This chain connects TRBV11-3 to TRBJ2-2; no definite D call. The CDR3 is 12 residues long. Trimming cost V 2 bases and J 5 bases, with 3 bases left between them. CDR1 and CDR2 from the germline V gene are SGHNT and YENEEA. In DNA, the CDR3 is TGTGCCAGCAGCTTAAGGACCGGGGAGCTGTTTTTT. The encoded protein is CASSLRTGELFF.

The chain employs TRBV24-1 and TRBJ1-2, with 11 bases identical to TRBD1. Germline CDR1 is KGHDR and CDR2 is SFDVKD. The junction had 3 bases not matched to a gene; V was cut back by 7 bases and J by 3 bases. The CDR3 runs 14 residues. The chain's CDR3 is CATRGTGGDYGYTF. The DNA for the CDR3 is TGTGCCACCAGAGGGACAGGGGGTGACTATGGCTACACCTTC.

The chain has TRBV19 and TRBJ2-3; possible D gene TRBD2, 7 bases. Germline loops: CDR1 LNHDA, CDR2 SQIVND (reference sequence). The CDR3 covers 14 residues. Trimming pared 6 bases from V and 4 bases from J, leaving 14 bases between. The CDR3 protein is CASSTGGPADTQYF. CDR3 bases: TGTGCCAGTAGCACCGGGGGGCCAGCAGATACGCAGTATTTT. Full variable domain (outside the CDR3, taken from reference TRBV19 and TRBJ2-3): DGGITQSPKYLFRKEGQNVTLSCEQNLNHDAMYWYRQDPGQGLRLIYYSQIVNDFQKGDIAEGYSVSREKKESFPLTVTSAQKNPTAFYLCASSTGGPADTQYFGPGTRLTVL.

The V call is TRBV9, the J call TRBJ2-3; either TRBD1 or TRBD2 may supply D (6 bases each). Germline assignment: CDR1 SGDLS and CDR2 YYNGEE. This CDR3 has 18 residues. V was trimmed by 6 bases and J by 3 bases, leaving 26 bases between them. CDR3 sequence reads: CASTRSGGRPADTDTQYF. CDR3 sequence (DNA): TGTGCCAGCACAAGGTCTGGGGGGCGCCCAGCCGATACAGATACGCAGTATTTT. The complete variable domain, with remaining parts taken from reference TRBV9 and TRBJ2-3, reads DSGVTQTPKHLITATGQRVTLRCSPRSGDLSVYWYQQSLDQGLQFLIQYYNGEERAKGNILERFSAQQFPDLHSELNLSSLELGDSALYFCASTRSGGRPADTDTQYFGPGTRLTVL.